The clone carrying this T cell receptor beta chain came up many times. Antigen: not known. This specimen belongs to a study of neurological immune-mediated disorders. Study-wide findings and caveats: The greatest TCR clonal expansion appeared in HTLV-1-associated myelopathy and the smallest, falling below healthy controls, in multiple sclerosis.

The CDR3 runs 14 residues. Germline CDR1 is SGHRS and CDR2 is YFSETQ. V gave up 3 bases and J gave up 5 bases; unmatched junction bases: 4. The cDNA was synthesized by 5'RACE incorporating 10-nucleotide random UMIs. In every sequencing run, more than 170 million TCR-beta sequences were generated from 15-18 subjects. Via MiXCR, TCRdb re-called the 5' RACE reads, giving one row per CDR3 protein. The table has about 76,000 distinct CDR3 sequences, 17% seen once. The source is a woman aged 35 to 49 in good health. Sample: PBMCs. The chain recombines TRBV5-1 with TRBJ2-5; 10 bases line up with TRBD1. CDR3 residues: CASSSGQGVETQYF. In DNA, the CDR3 is TGCGCCAGCAGCTCCGGACAGGGGGTGGAGACCCAGTACTTC.